This section outlines one T cell receptor beta chain sequence together with its context. Its binding antigen is unknown. No base quality values were provided; no much bigger clone lies one nucleotide off. The collaborating institutions used their own protocols to collect whole blood in K2EDTA tubes. For TCRbeta analysis, collaborator samples were shipped as frozen whole blood, as isolated PBMCs, or as DNA extracted from either sample type. For this chain, trimming is 5 bases at the V end and 4 bases at the J end, and the number of junction bases without a gene match is 9. The CDR3 holds 15 amino acids from the cysteine to the phenylalanine. CDR3 DNA is the only sequence kept; it has 45 bases, read in frame from the first base. Via the germline V gene, CDR1 is MNHEY and CDR2 SVGEGT. TCRbeta CDR3 regions were amplified from genomic DNA using the immunoSEQ Assay, a bias-controlled multiplex PCR. In the original analysis: Nucleated cell counts per sample were estimated from amplification of reference gene primers within the assay. Sequence reads were collapsed and filtered to measure the absolute abundance of every unique TCRbeta CDR3 rearrangement. For each sample, productive Simpson clonality was calculated as the square root of Simpson's diversity index over productive rearrangements. This is the immuneACCESS table as TCRdb keeps it, with only in-frame sequences that have V and J called. A part of the clones is gone; compared with another copy, unresolved V genes explain less than half, and the rest is unexplained. That table supplies the V and J calls and clone size; D and trimming were determined from the DNA. Recorded for this sample are fewer than 45,000 clones; around 81% of them occurred a single time. About 40% of the sample is held by the ten biggest clonotypes.

This record belongs to a study of blood T cell repertoires in COVID-19 (dated by TCRdb to about 2020). Some background on the complete study: Samples covering the acute and convalescent phases of COVID-19 were provided by collaborators in the United States, Italy and Spain. The material from the prospective study consisted of cDNA or gDNA derived from T cells, B-cell-depleted T cells, or PBMCs. The dataset comprised deeply sampled blood TCRbeta repertoires from subjects exposed to, actively infected with, or recovered from COVID-19. The repertoires were released in a freely available public database meant as a resource for research on the immune response to SARS-CoV-2. Samples came from the ongoing ImmuneRACE study (first 160 participants) plus 1,254 subjects from 6 global collaborators. The sample metadata nearly always contained a de-identified subject ID, COVID-19 status, age in years and sex. Where available, HLA class I and class II types were taken from metadata supplied by the sample provider and were not determined by assay-based typing. The paper's findings and limits, for the study overall: The amount of clinical and demographic metadata varied by source and participant and was provided uncurated.

The clonotype originates from a man aged 35 to 55 with active or convalescent COVID-19. Recombination connected TRBV6-2 or TRBV6-3 to TRBJ1-2, and 8 junctional nucleotides match TRBD1. Material: peripheral blood. Read as DNA, the sequence is TGTGCCAGCAGTCCCGGACAGGGTCGGATCTATGGCTACACCTTC. It codes for CASSPGQGRIYGYTF.